This T cell receptor (beta chain) stems from a study of response to subunit inactivated influenza vaccine. Points from the study as a whole: T cells newly recruited by each seasonal influenza vaccination are few, the authors suggested.

This clonotype has more than one count but fewer than ten. Its target is unknown. MiXCR, applied by TCRdb to the RT-PCR reads, yields one record per CDR3 protein. The sample includes about 780,000 distinct CDR3 sequences, approximately 17% of them seen just once. Trimming removed 2 bases from V and 1 base from J; junction bases left unmatched: 5. This CDR3 is built from 16 residues. CDR1 is ENHRY and CDR2 is SYGVKD in the germline V gene. This rearrangement joins TRBV10-3 to TRBJ2-3, with 8 bases aligning to TRBD2. This specimen consisted of PBMCs from blood, obtained 5 days after vaccination. The source of this sequence is a man aged 45-60 years who received an inactivated influenza vaccine. The CDR3 loop reads CAISELVAGRTDTQYF. The CDR3 DNA follows: TGTGCCATCAGTGAGCTGGTAGCGGGGCGCACAGATACGCAGTATTTT.